The sequence of this TCR beta chain was determined in a study of identical twins. Study-wide points: It was possible that invariant MAIT and iNKT cells partly confounded the zero-insertion analyses.

There are many counts of this clonotype. Its antigen remains unknown. Trimming shortened V by 3 bases and J by 5 bases, and 10 bases separated the two germline ends. The CDR3 runs 13 residues. One entry per CDR3 protein results from TCRdb running MiXCR on the 5' RACE reads. The repertoire includes 400,000 to 550,000 distinct CDR3 sequences, approximately 14% of them detected once, and about 1% sits in the top ten. This sample was shared with a second study, whose subject was yellow fever vaccine responses in identical twins.

The sequence was collected from a woman aged 18-35 years in good health. Sequencing was done on a sample of CD4+ T cells sorted from blood. The rearrangement uses TRBV12-3 or TRBV12-4 and TRBJ1-1; maybe TRBD1 (6 bases). The CDR3 sequence is CASSLGRGTEAFF. As DNA, the CDR3 is TGTGCCAGCAGTTTGGGTAGGGGGACTGAAGCTTTCTTT.